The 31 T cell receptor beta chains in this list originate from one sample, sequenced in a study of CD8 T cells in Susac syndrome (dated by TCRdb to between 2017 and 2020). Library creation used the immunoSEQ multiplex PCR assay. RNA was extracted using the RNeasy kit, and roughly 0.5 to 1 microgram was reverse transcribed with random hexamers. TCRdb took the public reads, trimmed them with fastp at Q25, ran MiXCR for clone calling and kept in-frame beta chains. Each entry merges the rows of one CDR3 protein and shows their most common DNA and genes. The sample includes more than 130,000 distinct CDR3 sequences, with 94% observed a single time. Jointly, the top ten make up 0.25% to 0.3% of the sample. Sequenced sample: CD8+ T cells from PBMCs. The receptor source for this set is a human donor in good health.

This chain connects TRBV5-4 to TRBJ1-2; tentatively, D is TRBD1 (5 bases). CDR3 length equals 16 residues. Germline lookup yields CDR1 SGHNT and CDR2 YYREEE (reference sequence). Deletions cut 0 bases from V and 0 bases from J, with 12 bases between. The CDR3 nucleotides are TGTGCCAGCAGCTTGGGACAGCTATCTCCTAACTATGGCTACACCTTC. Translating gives CASSLGQLSPNYGYTF.

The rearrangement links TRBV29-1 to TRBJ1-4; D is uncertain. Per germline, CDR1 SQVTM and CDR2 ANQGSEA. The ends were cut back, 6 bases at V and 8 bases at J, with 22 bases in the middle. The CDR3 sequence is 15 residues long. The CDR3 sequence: CSVATMGRLGEKLFF. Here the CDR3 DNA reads TGCAGCGTGGCCACGATGGGGAGGTTGGGCGAAAAACTGTTTTTT.

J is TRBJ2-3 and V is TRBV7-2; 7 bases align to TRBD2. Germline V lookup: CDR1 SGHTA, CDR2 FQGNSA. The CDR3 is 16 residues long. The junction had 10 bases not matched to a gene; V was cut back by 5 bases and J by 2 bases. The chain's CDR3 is CASSLSGWGPTDTQYF. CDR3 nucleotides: TGTGCCAGCAGCCTTAGCGGGTGGGGACCCACAGATACGCAGTATTTT.

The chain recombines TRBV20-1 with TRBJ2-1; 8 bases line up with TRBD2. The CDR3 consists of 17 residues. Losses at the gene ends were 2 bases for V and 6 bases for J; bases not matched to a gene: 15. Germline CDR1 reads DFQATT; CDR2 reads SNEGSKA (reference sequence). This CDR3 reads CSARPRFKSGRVNEQFF. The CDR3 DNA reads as TGCAGTGCTAGACCACGTTTCAAATCCGGGAGGGTCAATGAGCAGTTCTTC.

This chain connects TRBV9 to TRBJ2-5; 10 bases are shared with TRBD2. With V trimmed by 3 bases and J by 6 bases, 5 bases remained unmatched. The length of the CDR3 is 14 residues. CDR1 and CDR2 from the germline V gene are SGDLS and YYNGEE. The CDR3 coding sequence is TGTGCCAGCAGCGCTAGCGGGAGTGCAAAGACCCAGTACTTC. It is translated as CASSASGSAKTQYF.

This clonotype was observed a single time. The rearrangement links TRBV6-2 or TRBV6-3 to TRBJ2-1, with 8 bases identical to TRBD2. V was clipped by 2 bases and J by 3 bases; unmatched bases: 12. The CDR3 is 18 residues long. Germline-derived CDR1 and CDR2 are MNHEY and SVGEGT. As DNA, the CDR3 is TGTGCCAGCAGTTACCCAGCCCCGCGGGAGGTTCACTACAATGAGCAGTTCTTC. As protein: CASSYPAPREVHYNEQFF.

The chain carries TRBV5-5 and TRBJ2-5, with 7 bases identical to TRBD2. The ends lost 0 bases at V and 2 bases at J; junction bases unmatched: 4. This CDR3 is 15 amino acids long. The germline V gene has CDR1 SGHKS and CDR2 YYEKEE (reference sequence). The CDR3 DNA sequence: TGTGCCAGCAGCTTGGGGACCGGGGGGCAAGAGACCCAGTACTTC. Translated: CASSLGTGGQETQYF. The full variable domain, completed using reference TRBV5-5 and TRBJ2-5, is DAGVTQSPTHLIKTRGQQVTLRCSPISGHKSVSWYQQVLGQGPQFIFQYYEKEERGRGNFPDRFSARQFPNYSSELNVNALLLGDSALYLCASSLGTGGQETQYFGPGTRLLVL.

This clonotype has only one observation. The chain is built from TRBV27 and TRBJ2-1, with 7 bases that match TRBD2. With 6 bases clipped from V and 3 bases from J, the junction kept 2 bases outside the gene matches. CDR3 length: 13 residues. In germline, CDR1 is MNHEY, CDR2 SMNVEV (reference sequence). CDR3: CASRWEGYNEQFF. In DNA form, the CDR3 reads TGTGCCAGCAGGTGGGAGGGCTACAATGAGCAGTTCTTC.

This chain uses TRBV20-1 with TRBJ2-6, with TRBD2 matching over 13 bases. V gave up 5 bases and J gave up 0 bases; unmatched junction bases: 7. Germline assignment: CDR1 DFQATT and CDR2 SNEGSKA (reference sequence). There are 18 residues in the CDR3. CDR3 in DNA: TGCAGTGCTCGGACTAGCGGGAGCGAGGACTCTGGGGCCAACGTCCTGACTTTC. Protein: CSARTSGSEDSGANVLTF.

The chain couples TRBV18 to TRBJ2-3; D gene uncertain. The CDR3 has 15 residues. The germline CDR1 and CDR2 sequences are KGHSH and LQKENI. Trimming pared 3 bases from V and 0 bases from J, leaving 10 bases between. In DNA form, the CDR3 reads TGTGCCAGCTCACCGGAGTCAACTAGCACAGATACGCAGTATTTT. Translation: CASSPESTSTDTQYF.

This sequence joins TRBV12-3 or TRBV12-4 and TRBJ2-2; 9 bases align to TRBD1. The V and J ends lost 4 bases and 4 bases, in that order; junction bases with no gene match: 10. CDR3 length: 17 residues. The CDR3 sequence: CASSSFRDRAPTGELFF. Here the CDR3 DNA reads TGTGCCAGCAGTTCCTTCCGGGACAGGGCGCCCACCGGGGAGCTGTTTTTT.

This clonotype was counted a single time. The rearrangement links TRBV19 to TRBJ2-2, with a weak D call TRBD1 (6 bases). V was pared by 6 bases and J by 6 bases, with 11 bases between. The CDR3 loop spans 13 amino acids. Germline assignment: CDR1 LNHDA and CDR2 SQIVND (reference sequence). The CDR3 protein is CASRQGMAGELFF. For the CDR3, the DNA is TGTGCCAGTAGACAGGGAATGGCCGGGGAGCTGTTTTTT.

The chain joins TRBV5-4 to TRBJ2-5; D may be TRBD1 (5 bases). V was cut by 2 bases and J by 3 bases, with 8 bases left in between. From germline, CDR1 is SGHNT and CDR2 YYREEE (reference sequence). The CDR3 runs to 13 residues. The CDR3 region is CASSFVTEETQYF. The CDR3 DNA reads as TGTGCCAGCAGCTTTGTGACAGAAGAGACCCAGTACTTC.

The CDR3 DNA reads as TGTGCCAGCAGTTACTCGGGGGGTCCGAACACAGATACGCAGTATTTT. Its protein product is CASSYSGGPNTDTQYF. The gene calls are TRBV6-5 and TRBJ2-3; tentatively, D is TRBD2 (6 bases). The CDR3 contains 16 residues. The V gene lost 0 bases and the J gene lost 2 bases, with 12 bases spanning the gap. Per the germline V gene, CDR1 is MNHEY and CDR2 is SVGAGI.

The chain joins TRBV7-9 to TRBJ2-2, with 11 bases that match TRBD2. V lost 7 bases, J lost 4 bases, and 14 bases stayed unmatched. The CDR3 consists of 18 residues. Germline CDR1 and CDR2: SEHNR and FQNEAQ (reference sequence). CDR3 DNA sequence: TGTGCCAGCACCGTTAGCGGGAGGGAACTCGCGAGCACCGGGGAGCTGTTTTTT. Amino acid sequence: CASTVSGRELASTGELFF.

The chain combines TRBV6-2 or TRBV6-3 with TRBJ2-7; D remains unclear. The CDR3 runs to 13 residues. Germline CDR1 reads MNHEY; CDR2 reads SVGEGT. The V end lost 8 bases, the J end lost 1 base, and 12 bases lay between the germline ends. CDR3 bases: TGTGCCAGCTCGATAACGGCTTCCTACGAGCAGTACTTC. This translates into CASSITASYEQYF.

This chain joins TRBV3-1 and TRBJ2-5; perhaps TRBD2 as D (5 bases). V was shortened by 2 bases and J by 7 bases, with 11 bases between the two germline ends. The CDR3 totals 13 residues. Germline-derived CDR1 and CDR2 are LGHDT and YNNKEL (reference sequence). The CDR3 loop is CASSQTIRGTQYF. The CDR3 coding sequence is TGTGCCAGCAGCCAAACAATCCGGGGGACCCAGTACTTC.

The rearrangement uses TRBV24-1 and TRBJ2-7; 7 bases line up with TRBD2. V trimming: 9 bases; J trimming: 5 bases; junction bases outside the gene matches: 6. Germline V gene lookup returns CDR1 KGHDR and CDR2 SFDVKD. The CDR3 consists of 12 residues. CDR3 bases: TGTGCCACCTCTAGGGGAGGGAACGAGCAGTACTTC. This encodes CATSRGGNEQYF.

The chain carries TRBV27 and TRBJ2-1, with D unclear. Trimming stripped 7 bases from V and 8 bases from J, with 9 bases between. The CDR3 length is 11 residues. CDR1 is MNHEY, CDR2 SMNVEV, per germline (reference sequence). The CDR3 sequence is CASTKGDEQFF. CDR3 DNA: TGTGCCAGCACTAAGGGCGATGAGCAGTTCTTC.

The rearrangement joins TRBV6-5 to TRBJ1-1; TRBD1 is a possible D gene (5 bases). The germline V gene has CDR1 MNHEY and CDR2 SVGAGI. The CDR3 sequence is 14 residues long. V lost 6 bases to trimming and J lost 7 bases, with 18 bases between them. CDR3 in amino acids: CASSPSGAGGEAFF. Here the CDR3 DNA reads TGTGCCAGCAGCCCTTCTGGGGCGGGTGGTGAAGCTTTCTTT.

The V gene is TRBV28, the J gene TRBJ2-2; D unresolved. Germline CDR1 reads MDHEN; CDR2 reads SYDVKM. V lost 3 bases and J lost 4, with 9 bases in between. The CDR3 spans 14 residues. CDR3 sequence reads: CASSLTRATGELFF. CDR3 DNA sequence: TGTGCCAGCAGTTTGACCCGGGCCACCGGGGAGCTGTTTTTT.

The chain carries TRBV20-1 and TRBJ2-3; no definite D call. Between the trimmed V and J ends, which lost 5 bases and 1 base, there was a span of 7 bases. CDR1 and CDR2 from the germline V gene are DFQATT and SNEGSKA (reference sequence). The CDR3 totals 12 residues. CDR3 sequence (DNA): TGCAGTGCTCCCGACCGCACAGATACGCAGTATTTT. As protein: CSAPDRTDTQYF.

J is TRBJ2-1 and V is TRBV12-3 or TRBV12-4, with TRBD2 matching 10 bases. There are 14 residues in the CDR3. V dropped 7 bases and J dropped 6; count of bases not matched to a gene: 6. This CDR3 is CASKLAGASNEQFF. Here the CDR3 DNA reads TGTGCCAGCAAGCTAGCGGGAGCGTCCAATGAGCAGTTCTTC.

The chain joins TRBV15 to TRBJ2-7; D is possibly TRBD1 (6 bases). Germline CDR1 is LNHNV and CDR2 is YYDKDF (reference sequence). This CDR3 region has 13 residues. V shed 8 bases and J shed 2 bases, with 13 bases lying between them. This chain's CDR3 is CATAYGTTYEQYF. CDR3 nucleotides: TGTGCCACCGCTTACGGGACAACCTACGAGCAGTACTTC.

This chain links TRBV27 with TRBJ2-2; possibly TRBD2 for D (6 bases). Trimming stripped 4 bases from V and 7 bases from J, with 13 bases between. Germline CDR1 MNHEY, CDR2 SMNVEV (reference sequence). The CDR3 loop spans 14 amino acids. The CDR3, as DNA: TGTGCCAGCAGTTCCCCTGGCGGGGTCGGGGAGCTGTTTTTT. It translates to CASSSPGGVGELFF.

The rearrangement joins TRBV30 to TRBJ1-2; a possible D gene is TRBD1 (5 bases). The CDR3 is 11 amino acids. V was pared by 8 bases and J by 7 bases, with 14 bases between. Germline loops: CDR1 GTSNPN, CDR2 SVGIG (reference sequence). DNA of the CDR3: TGTGCCGCCCCGGGGACCAGTGGCTACACCTTC. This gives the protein CAAPGTSGYTF.

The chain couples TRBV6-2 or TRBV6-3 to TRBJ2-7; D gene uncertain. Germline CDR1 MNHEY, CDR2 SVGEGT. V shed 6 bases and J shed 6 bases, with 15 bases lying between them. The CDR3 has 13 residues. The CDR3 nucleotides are TGTGCCAGCAGACTCCACACGGGTGGCGAGCAGTACTTC. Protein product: CASRLHTGGEQYF.

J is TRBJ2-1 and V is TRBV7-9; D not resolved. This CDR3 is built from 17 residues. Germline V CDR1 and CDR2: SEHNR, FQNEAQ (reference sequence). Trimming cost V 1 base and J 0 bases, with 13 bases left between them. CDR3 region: CASSLVGGKSSYNEQFF. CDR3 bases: TGTGCCAGCAGCTTAGTTGGCGGAAAGAGCTCCTACAATGAGCAGTTCTTC.

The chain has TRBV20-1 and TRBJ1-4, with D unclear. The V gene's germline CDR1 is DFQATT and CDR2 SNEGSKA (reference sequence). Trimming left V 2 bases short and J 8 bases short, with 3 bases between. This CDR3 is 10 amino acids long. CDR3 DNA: TGCAGTGCTAGAAGCGAAAAACTGTTTTTT. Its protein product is CSARSEKLFF.

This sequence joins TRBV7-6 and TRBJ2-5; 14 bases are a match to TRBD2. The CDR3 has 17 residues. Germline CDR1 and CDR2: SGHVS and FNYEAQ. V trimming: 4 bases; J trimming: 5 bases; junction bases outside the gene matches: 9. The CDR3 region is CASSSSGLAGVLETQYF. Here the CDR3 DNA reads TGTGCCAGCAGCTCCTCGGGACTAGCGGGAGTACTCGAGACCCAGTACTTC.

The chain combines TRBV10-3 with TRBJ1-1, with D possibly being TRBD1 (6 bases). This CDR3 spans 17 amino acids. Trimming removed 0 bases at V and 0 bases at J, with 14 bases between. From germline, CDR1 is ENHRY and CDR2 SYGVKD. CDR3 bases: TGTGCCATCAGTGAGTCTGGGGGCTGGGGAGTGAACACTGAAGCTTTCTTT. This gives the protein CAISESGGWGVNTEAFF.